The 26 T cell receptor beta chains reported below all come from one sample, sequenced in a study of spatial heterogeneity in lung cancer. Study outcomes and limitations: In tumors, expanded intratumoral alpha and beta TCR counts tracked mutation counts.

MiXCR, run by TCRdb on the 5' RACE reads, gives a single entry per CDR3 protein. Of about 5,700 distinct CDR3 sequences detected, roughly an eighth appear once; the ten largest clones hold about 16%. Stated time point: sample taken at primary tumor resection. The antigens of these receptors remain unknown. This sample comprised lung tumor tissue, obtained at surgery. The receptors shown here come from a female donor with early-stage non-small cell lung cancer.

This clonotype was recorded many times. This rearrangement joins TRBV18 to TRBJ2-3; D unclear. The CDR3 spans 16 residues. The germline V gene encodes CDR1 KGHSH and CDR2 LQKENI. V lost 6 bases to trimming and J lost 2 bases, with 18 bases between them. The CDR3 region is CASSLESPVFTDTQYF. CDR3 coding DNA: TGTGCCAGCTCGCTGGAAAGCCCAGTGTTCACAGATACGCAGTATTTT.

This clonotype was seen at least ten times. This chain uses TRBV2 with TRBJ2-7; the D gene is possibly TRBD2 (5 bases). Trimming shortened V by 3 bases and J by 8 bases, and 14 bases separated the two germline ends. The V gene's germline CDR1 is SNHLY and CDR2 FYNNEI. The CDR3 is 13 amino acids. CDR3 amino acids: CASSDVGERQQYV. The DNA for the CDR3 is TGTGCCAGCAGTGACGTCGGGGAAAGGCAGCAGTACGTC.

The CDR3 spells CASSLQGNYGYTF. The CDR3 DNA follows: TGTGCCAGTAGCCTACAGGGGAACTATGGCTACACCTTC. The chain couples TRBV19 to TRBJ1-2; 7 bases map to TRBD1. Germline V gene data show CDR1 as LNHDA and CDR2 as SQIVND (reference sequence). This CDR3 has 13 amino acids. Germline trimming cut 6 bases from V and 2 bases from J; bases unmatched to any gene: 3.

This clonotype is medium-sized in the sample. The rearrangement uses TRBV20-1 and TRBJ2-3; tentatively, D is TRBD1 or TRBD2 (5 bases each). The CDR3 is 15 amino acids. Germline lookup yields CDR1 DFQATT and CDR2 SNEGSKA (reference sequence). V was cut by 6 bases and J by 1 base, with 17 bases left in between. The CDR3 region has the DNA TGCAGTGCGGAGGCTGCAGGGTTGCGCACAGATACGCAGTATTTT. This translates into CSAEAAGLRTDTQYF.

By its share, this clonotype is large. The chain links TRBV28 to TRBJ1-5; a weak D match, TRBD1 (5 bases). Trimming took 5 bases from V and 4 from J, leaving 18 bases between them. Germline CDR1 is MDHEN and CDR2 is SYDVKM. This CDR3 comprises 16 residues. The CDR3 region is CASSPRFWGGNQPQHF. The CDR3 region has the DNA TGTGCCAGCAGTCCGAGGTTTTGGGGGGGGAATCAGCCCCAGCATTTT.

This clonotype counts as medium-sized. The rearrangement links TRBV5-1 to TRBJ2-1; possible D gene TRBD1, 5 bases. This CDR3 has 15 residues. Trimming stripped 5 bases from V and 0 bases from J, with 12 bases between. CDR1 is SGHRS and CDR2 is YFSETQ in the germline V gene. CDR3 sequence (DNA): TGCGCCAGCAGTAAGGGCGACAGCTCCTACAATGAGCAGTTCTTC. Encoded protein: CASSKGDSSYNEQFF.

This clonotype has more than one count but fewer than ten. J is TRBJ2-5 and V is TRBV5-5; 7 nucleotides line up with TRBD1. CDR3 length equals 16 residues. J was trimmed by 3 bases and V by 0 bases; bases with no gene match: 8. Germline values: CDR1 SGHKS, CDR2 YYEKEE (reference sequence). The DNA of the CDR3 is TGTGCCAGCAGCTTGGATCCGATCGACAGGGAAGAGACCCAGTACTTC. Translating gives CASSLDPIDREETQYF.

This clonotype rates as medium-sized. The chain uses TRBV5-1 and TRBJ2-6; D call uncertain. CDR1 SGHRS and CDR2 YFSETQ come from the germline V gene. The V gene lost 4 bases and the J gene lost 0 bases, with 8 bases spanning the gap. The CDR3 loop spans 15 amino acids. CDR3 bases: TGCGCCAGCAGCCCGTTTTCCTCTGGGGCCAACGTCCTGACTTTC. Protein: CASSPFSSGANVLTF.

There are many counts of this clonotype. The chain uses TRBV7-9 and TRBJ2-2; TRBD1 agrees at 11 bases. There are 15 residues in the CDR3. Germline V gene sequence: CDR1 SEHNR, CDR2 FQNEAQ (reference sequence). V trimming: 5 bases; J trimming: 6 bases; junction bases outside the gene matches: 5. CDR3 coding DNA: TGTGCCAGCAGCGCTGGGACAGGGGGACCCGGGGAGCTGTTTTTT. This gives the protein CASSAGTGGPGELFF.

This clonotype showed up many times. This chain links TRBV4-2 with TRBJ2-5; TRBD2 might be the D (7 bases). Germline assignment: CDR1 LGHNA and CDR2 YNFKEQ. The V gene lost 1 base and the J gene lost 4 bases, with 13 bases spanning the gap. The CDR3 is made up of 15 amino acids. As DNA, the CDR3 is TGTGCCAGCAGCCAAGTGAGAGGGGGGGGAGAGACCCAGTACTTC. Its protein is CASSQVRGGGETQYF.

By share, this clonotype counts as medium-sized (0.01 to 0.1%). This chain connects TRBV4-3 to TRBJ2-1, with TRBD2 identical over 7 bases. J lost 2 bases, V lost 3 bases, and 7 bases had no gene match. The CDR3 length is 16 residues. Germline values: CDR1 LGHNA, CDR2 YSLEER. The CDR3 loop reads CASSQGGGSPYNEQFF. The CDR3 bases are TGCGCCAGCAGCCAGGGGGGAGGGAGTCCCTACAATGAGCAGTTCTTC.

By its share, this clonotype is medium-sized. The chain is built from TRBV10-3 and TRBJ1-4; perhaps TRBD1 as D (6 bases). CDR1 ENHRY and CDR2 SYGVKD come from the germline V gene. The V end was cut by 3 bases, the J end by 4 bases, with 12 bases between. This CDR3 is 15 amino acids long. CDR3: CAISELGGLNEKLFF. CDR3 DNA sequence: TGTGCCATCAGTGAATTAGGGGGACTTAATGAAAAACTGTTTTTT.

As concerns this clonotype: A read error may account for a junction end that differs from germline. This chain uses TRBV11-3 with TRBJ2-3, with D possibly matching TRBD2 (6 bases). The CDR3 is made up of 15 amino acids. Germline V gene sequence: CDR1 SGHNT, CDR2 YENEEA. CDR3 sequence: CVSSEPGLPTDTQYF. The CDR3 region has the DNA TGTGTCAGCAGCGAACCGGGACTTCCCACAGATACGCAGTATTTT.

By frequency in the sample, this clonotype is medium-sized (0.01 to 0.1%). Here the CDR3 reads CASSLGGEQYF. The DNA of the CDR3 is TGCGCCAGCAGCTTGGGAGGCGAGCAGTACTTC. V is TRBV5-1 and J is TRBJ2-7; D gene unclear. V was cut by 0 bases and J by 6 bases, with 4 bases left in between. The CDR3 sequence is 11 residues long. Germline CDR1 is SGHRS and CDR2 is YFSETQ.

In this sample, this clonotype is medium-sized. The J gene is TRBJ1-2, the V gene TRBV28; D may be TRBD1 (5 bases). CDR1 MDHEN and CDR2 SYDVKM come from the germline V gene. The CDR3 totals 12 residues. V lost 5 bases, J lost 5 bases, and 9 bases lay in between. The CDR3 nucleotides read TGTGCCAGCAGTCAAGAGGGGTATGGCTACACCTTC. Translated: CASSQEGYGYTF.

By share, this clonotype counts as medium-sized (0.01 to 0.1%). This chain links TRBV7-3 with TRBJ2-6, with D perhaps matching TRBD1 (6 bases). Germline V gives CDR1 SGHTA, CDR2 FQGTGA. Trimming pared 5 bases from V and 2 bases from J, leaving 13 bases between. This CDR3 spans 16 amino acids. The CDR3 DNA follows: TGTGCCAGCAGCAAGCAGGGGCGGCCTGGGGCCAACGTCCTGACTTTC. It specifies CASSKQGRPGANVLTF. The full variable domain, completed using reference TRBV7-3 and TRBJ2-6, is GAGVSQTPSNKVTEKGKYVELRCDPISGHTALYWYRQSLGQGPEFLIYFQGTGAADDSGLPNDRFFAVRPEGSVSTLKIQRTERGDSAVYLCASSKQGRPGANVLTFGAGSRLTVL.

This CDR3 reads CASSRKQGADEQFF. DNA for the CDR3: TGCGCCAGCAGCCGTAAACAGGGGGCTGATGAGCAGTTCTTC. This sequence joins TRBV5-1 and TRBJ2-1; 9 nucleotides align to TRBD1. With 4 bases clipped from V and 8 bases from J, the junction kept 7 bases outside the gene matches. The germline gives CDR1 SGHRS, CDR2 YFSETQ. The CDR3 sequence is 14 residues long.

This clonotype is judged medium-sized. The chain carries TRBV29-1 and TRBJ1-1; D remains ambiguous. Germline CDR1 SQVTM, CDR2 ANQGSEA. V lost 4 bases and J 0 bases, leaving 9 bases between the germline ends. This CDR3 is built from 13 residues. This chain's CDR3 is CSVARPMNTEAFF. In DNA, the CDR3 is TGCAGCGTTGCAAGACCCATGAACACTGAAGCTTTCTTT. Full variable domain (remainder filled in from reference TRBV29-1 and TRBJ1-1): SAVISQKPSRDICQRGTSLTIQCQVDSQVTMMFWYRQQPGQSLTLIATANQGSEATYESGFVIDKFPISRPNLTFSTLTVSNMSPEDSSIYLCSVARPMNTEAFFGQGTRLTVV.

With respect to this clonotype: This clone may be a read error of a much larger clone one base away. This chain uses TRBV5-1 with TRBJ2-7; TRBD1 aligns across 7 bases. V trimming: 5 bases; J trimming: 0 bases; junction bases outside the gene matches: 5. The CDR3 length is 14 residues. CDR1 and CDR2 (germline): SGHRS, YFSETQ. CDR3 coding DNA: TGCGCCAGCAGGACAGGGCCCAGCTCCTACGAGCAGTACTTC. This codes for CASRTGPSSYEQYF.

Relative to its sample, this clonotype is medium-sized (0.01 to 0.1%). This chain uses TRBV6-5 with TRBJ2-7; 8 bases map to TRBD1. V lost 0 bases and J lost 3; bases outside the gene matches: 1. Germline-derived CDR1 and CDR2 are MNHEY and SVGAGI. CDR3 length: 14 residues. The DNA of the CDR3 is TGTGCCAGCAGTTACTCGACAGGGGTCTACGAGCAGTACTTC. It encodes CASSYSTGVYEQYF.

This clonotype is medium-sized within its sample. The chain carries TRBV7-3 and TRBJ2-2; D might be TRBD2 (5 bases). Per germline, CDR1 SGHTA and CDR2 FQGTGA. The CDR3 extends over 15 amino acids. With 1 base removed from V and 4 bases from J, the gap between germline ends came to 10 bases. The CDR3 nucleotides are TGTGCCAGCAGCTTAAAAGGAGCGGCCACCGGGGAGCTGTTTTTT. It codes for CASSLKGAATGELFF.

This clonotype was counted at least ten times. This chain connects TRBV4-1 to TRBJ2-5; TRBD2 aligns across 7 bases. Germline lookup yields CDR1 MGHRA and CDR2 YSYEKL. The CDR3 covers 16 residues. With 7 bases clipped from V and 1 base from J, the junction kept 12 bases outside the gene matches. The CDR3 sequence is CASNSPAGVSQETQYF. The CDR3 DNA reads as TGCGCCAGCAATTCTCCGGCGGGAGTCTCCCAAGAGACCCAGTACTTC.

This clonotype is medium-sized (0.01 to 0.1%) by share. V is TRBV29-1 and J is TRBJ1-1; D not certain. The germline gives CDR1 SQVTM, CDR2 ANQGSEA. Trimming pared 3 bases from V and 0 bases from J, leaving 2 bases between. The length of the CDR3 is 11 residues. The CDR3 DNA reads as TGCAGCGTTGATATGAACACTGAAGCTTTCTTT. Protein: CSVDMNTEAFF.

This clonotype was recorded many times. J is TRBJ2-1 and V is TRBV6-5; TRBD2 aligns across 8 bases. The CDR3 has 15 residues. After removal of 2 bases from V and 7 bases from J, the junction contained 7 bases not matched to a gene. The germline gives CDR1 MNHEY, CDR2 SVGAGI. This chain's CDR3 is CASSYVGGRWNEQFF. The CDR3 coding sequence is TGTGCCAGCAGTTACGTGGGCGGGAGGTGGAATGAGCAGTTCTTC.

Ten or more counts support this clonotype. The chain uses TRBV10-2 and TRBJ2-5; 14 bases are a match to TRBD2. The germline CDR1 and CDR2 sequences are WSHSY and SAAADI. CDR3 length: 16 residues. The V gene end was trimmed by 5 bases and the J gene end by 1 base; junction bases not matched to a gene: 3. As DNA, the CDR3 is TGCGCCAGCAGTTCCGGACTAGCGGGGGGCCAAGAGACCCAGTACTTC. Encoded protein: CASSSGLAGGQETQYF.

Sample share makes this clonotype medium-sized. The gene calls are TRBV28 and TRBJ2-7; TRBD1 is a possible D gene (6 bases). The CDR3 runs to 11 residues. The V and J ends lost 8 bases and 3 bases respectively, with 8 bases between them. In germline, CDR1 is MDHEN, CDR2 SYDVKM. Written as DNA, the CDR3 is TGTGCCAGCGGGGACATCTACGAGCAGTACGTC. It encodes CASGDIYEQYV.